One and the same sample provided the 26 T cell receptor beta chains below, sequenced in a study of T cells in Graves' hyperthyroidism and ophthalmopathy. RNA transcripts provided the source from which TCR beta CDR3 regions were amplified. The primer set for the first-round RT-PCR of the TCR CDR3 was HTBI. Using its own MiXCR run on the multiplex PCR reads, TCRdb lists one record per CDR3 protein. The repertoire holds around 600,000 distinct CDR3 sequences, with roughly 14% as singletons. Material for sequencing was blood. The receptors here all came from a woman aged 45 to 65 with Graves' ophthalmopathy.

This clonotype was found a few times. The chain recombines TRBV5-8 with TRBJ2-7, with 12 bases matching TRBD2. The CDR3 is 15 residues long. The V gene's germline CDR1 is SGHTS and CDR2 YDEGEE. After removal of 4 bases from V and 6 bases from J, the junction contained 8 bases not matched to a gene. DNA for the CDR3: TGTGCCAGCAGCGTGACTAGCGGGAGTGCGGGCGAGCAGTACTTC. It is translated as CASSVTSGSAGEQYF.

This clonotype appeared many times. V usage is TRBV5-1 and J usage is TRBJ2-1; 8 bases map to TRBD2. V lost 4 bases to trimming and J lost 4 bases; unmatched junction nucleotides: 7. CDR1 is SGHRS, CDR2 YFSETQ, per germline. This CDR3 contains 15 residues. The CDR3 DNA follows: TGCGCCAGCAGCGGGATAGCGGGACCATACAATGAGCAGTTCTTC. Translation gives CASSGIAGPYNEQFF.

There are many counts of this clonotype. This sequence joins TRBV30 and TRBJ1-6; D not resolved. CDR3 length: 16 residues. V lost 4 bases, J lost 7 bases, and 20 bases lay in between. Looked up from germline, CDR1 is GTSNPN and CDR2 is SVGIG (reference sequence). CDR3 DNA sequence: TGTGCCTGGAATGCCGACTGGGGATTTCGAAATTCACCCCTCCACTTT. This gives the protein CAWNADWGFRNSPLHF.

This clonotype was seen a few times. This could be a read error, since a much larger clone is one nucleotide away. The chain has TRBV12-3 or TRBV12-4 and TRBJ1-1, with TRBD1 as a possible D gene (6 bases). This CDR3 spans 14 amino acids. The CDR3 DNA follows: TGTGCCAGCAGAACCACAGGGATGAACACTGAAGCTCTCTTT. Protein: CASRTTGMNTEALF.

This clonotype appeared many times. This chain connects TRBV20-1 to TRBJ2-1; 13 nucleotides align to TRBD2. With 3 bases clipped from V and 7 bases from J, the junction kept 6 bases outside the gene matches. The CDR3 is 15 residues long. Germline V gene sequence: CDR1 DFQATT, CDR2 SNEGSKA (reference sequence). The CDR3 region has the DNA TGCAGTGCTAGTTGGACTAGCGGGAGCCTTAATGAGCAGTTCTTC. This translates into CSASWTSGSLNEQFF.

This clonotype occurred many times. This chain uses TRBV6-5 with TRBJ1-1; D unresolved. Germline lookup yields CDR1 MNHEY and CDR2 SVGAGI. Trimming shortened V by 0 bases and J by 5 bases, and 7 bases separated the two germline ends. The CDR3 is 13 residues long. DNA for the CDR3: TGTGCCAGCAGTTACTCGACGGTGACTGAAGCTTTCTTT. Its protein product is CASSYSTVTEAFF.

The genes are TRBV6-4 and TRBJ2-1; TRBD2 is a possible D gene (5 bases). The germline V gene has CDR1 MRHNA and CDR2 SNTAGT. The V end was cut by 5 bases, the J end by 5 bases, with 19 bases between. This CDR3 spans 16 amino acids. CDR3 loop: CASSPVGGSGDNEQFF. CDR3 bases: TGTGCCAGCAGTCCCGTCGGTGGGAGTGGAGACAATGAGCAGTTCTTC.

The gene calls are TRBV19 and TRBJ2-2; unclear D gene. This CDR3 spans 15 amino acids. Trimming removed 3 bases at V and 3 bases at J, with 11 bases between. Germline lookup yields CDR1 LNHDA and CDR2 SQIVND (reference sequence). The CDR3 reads CASSIGAGHTGELFF. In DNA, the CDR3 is TGTGCCAGTAGTATTGGAGCAGGTCACACCGGGGAGCTGTTTTTT.

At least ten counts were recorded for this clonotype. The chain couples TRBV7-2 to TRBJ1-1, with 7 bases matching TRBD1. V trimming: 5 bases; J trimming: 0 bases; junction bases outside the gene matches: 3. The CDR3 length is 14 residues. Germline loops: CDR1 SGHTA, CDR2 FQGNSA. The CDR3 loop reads CASSVGTVNTEAFF. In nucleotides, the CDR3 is TGTGCCAGCAGCGTCGGGACAGTGAACACTGAAGCTTTCTTT. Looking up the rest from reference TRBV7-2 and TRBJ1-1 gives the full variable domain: GAGVSQSPSNKVTEKGKDVELRCDPISGHTALYWYRQSLGQGLEFLIYFQGNSAPDKSGLPSDRFSAERTGGSVSTLTIQRTQQEDSAVYLCASSVGTVNTEAFFGQGTRLTVV.

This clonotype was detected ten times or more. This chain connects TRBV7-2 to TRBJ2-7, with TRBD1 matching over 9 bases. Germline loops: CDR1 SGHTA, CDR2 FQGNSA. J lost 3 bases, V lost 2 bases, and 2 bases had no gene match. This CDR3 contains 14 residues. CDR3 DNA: TGTGCCAGCAGCTTAAGGGACAGGGACTACGAGCAGTACTTC. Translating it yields CASSLRDRDYEQYF. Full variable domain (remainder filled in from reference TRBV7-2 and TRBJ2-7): GAGVSQSPSNKVTEKGKDVELRCDPISGHTALYWYRQSLGQGLEFLIYFQGNSAPDKSGLPSDRFSAERTGGSVSTLTIQRTQQEDSAVYLCASSLRDRDYEQYFGPGTRLTVT.

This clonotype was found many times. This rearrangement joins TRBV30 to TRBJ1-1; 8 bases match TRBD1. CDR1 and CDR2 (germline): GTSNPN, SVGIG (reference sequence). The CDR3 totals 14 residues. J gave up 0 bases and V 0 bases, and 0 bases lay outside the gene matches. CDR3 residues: CAWSVRGLNTEAFF. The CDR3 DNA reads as TGTGCCTGGAGTGTCAGGGGGCTGAACACTGAAGCTTTCTTT.

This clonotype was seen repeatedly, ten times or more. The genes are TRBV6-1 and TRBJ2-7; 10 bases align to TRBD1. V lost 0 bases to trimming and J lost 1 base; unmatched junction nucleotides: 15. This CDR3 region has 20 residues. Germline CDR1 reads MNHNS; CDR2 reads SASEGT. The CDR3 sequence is CASSEALPGQGFSESYEQYF. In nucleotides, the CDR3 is TGTGCCAGCAGTGAAGCGCTGCCGGGACAGGGGTTTTCGGAGTCCTACGAGCAGTACTTC.

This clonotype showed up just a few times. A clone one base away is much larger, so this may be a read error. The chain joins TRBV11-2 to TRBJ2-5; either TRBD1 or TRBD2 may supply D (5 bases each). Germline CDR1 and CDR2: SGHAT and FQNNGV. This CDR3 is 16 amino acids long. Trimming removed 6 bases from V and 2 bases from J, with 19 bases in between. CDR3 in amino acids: CASSTSAGGAQETQYF. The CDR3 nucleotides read TGTGCCAGCAGTACCTCGGCGGGTGGGGCACAAGAGACCCAGTACTTC. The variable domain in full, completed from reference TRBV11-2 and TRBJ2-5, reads EAGVAQSPRYKIIEKRQSVAFWCNPISGHATLYWYQQILGQGPKLLIQFQNNGVVDDSQLPKDRFSAERLKGVDSTLKIQPAKLEDSAVYLCASSTSAGGAQETQYFGPGTRLLVL.

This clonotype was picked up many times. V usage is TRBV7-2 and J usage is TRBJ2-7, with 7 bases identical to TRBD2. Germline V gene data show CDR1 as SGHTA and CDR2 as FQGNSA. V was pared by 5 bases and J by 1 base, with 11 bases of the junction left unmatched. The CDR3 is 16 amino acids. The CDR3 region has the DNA TGTGCCAGCAGCACTCTACCGGGGGGAGGGTCCTACGAGCAGTACTTC. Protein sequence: CASSTLPGGGSYEQYF. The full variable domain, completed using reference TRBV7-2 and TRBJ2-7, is GAGVSQSPSNKVTEKGKDVELRCDPISGHTALYWYRQSLGQGLEFLIYFQGNSAPDKSGLPSDRFSAERTGGSVSTLTIQRTQQEDSAVYLCASSTLPGGGSYEQYFGPGTRLTVT.

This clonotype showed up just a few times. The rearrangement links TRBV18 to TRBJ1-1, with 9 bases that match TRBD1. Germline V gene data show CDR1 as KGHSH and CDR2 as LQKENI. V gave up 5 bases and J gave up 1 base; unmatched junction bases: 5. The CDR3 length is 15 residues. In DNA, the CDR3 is TGTGCCAGCTCAACAATGACAGGGGGGAACACTGAAGCTTTCTTT. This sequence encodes CASSTMTGGNTEAFF. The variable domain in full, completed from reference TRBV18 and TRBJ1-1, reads NAGVMQNPRHLVRRRGQEARLRCSPMKGHSHVYWYRQLPEEGLKFMVYLQKENIIDESGMPKERFSAEFPKEGPSILRIQQVVRGDSAAYFCASSTMTGGNTEAFFGQGTRLTVV.

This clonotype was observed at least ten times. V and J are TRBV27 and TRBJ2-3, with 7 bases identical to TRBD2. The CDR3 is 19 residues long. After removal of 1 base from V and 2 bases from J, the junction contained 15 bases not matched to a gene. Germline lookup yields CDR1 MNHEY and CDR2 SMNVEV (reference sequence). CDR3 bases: TGTGCCAGCAGTTTATATTCCTGGGCGGGACTACCGCACACAGATACGCAGTATTTT. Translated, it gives CASSLYSWAGLPHTDTQYF.

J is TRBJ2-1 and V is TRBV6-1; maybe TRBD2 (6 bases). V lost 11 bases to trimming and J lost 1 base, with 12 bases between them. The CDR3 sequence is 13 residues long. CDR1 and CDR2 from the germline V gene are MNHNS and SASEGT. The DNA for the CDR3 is TGTGCCTCTGGGCGGGAATCCTACAATGAGCAGTTCTTC. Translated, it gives CASGRESYNEQFF.

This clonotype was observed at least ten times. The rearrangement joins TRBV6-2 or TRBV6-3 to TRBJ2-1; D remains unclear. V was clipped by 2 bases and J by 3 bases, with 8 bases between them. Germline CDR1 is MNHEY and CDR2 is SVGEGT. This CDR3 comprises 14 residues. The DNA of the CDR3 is TGTGCCAGCAGTTACGGCACTTACTACAATGAGCAGTTCTTC. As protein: CASSYGTYYNEQFF.

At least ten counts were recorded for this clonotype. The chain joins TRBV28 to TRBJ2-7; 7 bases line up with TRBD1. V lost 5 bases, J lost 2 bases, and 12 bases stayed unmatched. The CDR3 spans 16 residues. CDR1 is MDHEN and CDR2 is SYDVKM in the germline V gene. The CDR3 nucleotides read TGTGCCAGCAGTCTTTACTCCGGGACAGCTACCTACGAGCAGTACTTC. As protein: CASSLYSGTATYEQYF.

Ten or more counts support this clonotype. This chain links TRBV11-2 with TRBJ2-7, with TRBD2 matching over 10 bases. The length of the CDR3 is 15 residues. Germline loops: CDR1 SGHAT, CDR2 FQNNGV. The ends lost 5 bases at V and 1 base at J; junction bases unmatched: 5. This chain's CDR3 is CASSSWTSGSYEQYF. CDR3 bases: TGTGCCAGCAGCAGCTGGACTAGCGGTTCCTACGAGCAGTACTTC.

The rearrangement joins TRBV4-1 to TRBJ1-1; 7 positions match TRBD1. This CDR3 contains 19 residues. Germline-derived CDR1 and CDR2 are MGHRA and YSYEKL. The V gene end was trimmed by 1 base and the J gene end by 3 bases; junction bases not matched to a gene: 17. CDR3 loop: CASSQVSRTGGTADTEAFF. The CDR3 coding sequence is TGCGCCAGCAGCCAAGTTAGTAGGACAGGTGGGACCGCGGACACTGAAGCTTTCTTT.

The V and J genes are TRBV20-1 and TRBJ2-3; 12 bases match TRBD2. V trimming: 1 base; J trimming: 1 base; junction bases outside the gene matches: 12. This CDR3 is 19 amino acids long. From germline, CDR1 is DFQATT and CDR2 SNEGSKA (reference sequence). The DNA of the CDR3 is TGCAGTGCTAGAGGCGAAGGACTAGCGGGACCCTCCCGCACAGATACGCAGTATTTT. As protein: CSARGEGLAGPSRTDTQYF.

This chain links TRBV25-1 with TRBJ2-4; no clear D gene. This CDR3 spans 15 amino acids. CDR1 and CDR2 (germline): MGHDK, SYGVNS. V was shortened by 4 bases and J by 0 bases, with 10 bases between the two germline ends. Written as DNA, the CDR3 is TGTGCCAGCAGTGGGGGATGGTTAGCCAAAAACATTCAGTACTTC. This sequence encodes CASSGGWLAKNIQYF.

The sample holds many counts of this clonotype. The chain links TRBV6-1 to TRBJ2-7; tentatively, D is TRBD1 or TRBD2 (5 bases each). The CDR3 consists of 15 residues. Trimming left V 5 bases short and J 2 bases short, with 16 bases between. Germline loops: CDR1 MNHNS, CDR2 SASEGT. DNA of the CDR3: TGTGCCAGCAGTTCACCGGGACGGAATACCTACGAGCAGTACTTC. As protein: CASSSPGRNTYEQYF.

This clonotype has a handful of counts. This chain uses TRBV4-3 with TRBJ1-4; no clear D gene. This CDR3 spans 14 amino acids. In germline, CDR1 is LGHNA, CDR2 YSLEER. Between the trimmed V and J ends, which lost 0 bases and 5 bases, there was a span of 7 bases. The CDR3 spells CASSQDQINEKLFF. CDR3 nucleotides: TGCGCCAGCAGCCAAGATCAAATAAATGAAAAACTGTTTTTT.

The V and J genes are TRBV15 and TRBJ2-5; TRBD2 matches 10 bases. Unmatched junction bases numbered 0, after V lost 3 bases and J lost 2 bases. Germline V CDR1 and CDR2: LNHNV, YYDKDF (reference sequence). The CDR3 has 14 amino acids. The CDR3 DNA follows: TGTGCCACCAGCAGGACTAGCGGGCAAGAGACCCAGTACTTC. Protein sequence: CATSRTSGQETQYF.